Presented here are 25 T cell receptor beta chains from one specimen sequenced in a study of CD8+CD57+ T cells in acquired aplastic anemia. Template material for TCR beta VDJ and CDR3 profiling consisted of genomic DNA. TCRdb re-called the reads through MiXCR, storing one row per CDR3 protein. Among some 210,000 distinct CDR3 sequences listed, 61% were seen once. Sequencing used sorted CD4+, CD8+, or CD8+CD57+ T cells (not recorded which) from PBMCs. The receptor set was obtained from a human donor in good health.

This sequence joins TRBV7-6 and TRBJ1-1, with D unclear. This CDR3 has 13 amino acids. Germline V lookup: CDR1 SGHVS, CDR2 FNYEAQ. The CDR3 region is CASSRIRNTEAFF. The CDR3 DNA is TGTGCTAGCTCGCGGATTCGAAACACTGAAGCTTTCTTT.

A remark on this clonotype: This sequence may be a read error, since a much larger clone differs from it by one base. Likely a read error: the CDR3 ends without its conserved phenylalanine or tryptophan. V is TRBV3-1 and J is TRBJ2-7; 7 nucleotides line up with TRBD2. This CDR3 is built from 13 residues. J was trimmed by 6 bases and V by 0 bases; bases with no gene match: 2. The germline CDR1 and CDR2 sequences are LGHDT and YNNKEL (reference sequence). The CDR3 nucleotides are TGTGCCAGCAGCCAAGATAGCGGGCGCGAGCAGTACTCC. It yields the protein CASSQDSGREQYS.

Notes on this clonotype: One end of the junction varies from germline; a read error may be responsible. The CDR3 DNA is TGCGCCAGCAGCCTTAGCGGGGGGGGAACCTACAAGCAGTACTTC. Translation: CASSLSGGGTYKQYF. This chain connects TRBV5-1 to TRBJ2-7, with 11 bases that match TRBD2. The CDR3 is 15 residues long. The germline CDR1 and CDR2 sequences are SGHRS and YFSETQ.

This clonotype was recorded at least ten times. This rearrangement joins TRBV5-6 to TRBJ2-7; D is ambiguous. The CDR3 is 13 amino acids. CDR1 and CDR2 (germline): SGHDT, YYEEEE. With 4 bases removed from V and 2 bases from J, the gap between germline ends came to 10 bases. The CDR3 loop reads CASSSDVTYEQYF. In nucleotides, the CDR3 is TGTGCCAGCAGCAGCGACGTAACCTACGAGCAGTACTTC.

The chain is built from TRBV14 and TRBJ2-7, with 13 bases that match TRBD2. This CDR3 has 17 residues. Germline-derived CDR1 and CDR2 are SGHDN and FVKESK. V shed 5 bases, J shed 2 bases, and the junction held 9 bases outside the gene matches. The CDR3 reads CASSSPGLAGTTYEQYF. CDR3 in DNA: TGTGCCAGCAGCTCCCCGGGACTAGCGGGAACCACCTACGAGCAGTACTTC.

The V call is TRBV20-1, the J call TRBJ2-3; the match to TRBD2 covers 10 bases. CDR3 length equals 16 residues. CDR1 and CDR2 (germline): DFQATT, SNEGSKA (reference sequence). After removal of 8 bases from V and 1 base from J, the junction contained 12 bases not matched to a gene. Here the CDR3 reads CSTPAHLAGGTDTQYF. The DNA for the CDR3 is TGCAGTACCCCGGCCCATCTAGCGGGGGGCACAGATACGCAGTATTTT.

The CDR3 sequence: CASSASGTPEQYF. The CDR3 DNA is TGTGCCAGCAGTGCTAGCGGGACGCCCGAGCAGTACTTC. This chain joins TRBV5-6 and TRBJ2-7, with 9 bases lining up with TRBD2. The junction had 6 bases not matched to a gene; V was cut back by 5 bases and J by 6 bases. This CDR3 spans 13 amino acids. CDR1 SGHDT and CDR2 YYEEEE come from the germline V gene.

The chain employs TRBV24-1 and TRBJ2-7, with D possibly matching TRBD1 (7 bases). Trimming stripped 4 bases from V and 3 bases from J, with 12 bases between. This CDR3 has 14 amino acids. CDR1 and CDR2 (germline): KGHDR, SFDVKD. DNA of the CDR3: TGTGCCACCAGTGAAGCAGGGGGGAACTACGAGCAGTACTTC. It translates to CATSEAGGNYEQYF.

CDR3 nucleotide sequence: TGCAGCCAAGACCCGGACGGGCTAGACTACGAGCAGTACTTC. It codes for CSQDPDGLDYEQYF. The chain has TRBV29-1 and TRBJ2-7; D is unresolved. In germline, CDR1 is SQVTM, CDR2 ANQGSEA. Trimming removed 8 bases at V and 3 bases at J, with 20 bases between. The CDR3 is made up of 14 amino acids.

The V and J genes are TRBV15 and TRBJ2-1; the match to TRBD2 covers 10 bases. After removal of 3 bases from V and 13 bases from J, the junction contained 6 bases not matched to a gene. CDR3 length equals 13 residues. Per the germline V gene, CDR1 is LNHNV and CDR2 is YYDKDF (reference sequence). The CDR3 loop reads CATSSSGGAVQFF. In nucleotides, the CDR3 is TGTGCCACCAGCAGCAGCGGGGGGGCCGTTCAGTTCTTC.

The chain uses TRBV15 and TRBJ2-2; 7 bases line up with TRBD2. This CDR3 region has 15 residues. The ends lost 0 bases at V and 7 bases at J; junction bases unmatched: 5. From germline, CDR1 is LNHNV and CDR2 YYDKDF (reference sequence). CDR3 nucleotides: TGTGCCACCAGCAGAGATCGGGGAGGGTTCGGGGAGCTGTTTTTT. It encodes CATSRDRGGFGELFF.

The CDR3 loop is CSASSGVPRTDTQYF. CDR3 in DNA: TGCAGTGCGTCATCAGGGGTCCCGAGAACAGATACGCAGTATTTT. V and J are TRBV20-1 and TRBJ2-3; D might be TRBD1 (6 bases). V gave up 6 bases and J gave up 3 bases, with 19 bases separating them. CDR1 is DFQATT, CDR2 SNEGSKA, per germline (reference sequence). This CDR3 has 15 amino acids.

This clonotype came up many times. The CDR3, as DNA: TGTGCCAGCAGCATCAATCCAGCGGGGGGGCCAGATACGCAGTATTTT. Amino acid sequence: CASSINPAGGPDTQYF. V and J are TRBV7-6 and TRBJ2-3; 10 bases agree with TRBD2. The CDR3 has 16 residues. V was pared by 5 bases and J by 4 bases, with 9 bases of the junction left unmatched. Germline V gene data show CDR1 as SGHVS and CDR2 as FNYEAQ. Based on the CDR3 plus reference TRBV7-6 and TRBJ2-3, the full variable domain is GAGVSQSPRYKVTKRGQDVALRCDPISGHVSLYWYRQALGQGPEFLTYFNYEAQQDKSGLPNDRFSAERPEGSISTLTIQRTEQRDSAMYRCASSINPAGGPDTQYFGPGTRLTVL.

There are a few counts of this clonotype. The V and J genes are TRBV10-2 and TRBJ2-7; a weak D match, TRBD1 (6 bases). The CDR3 loop spans 15 amino acids. Germline lookup yields CDR1 WSHSY and CDR2 SAAADI. Trimming cost V 3 bases and J 3 bases, with 15 bases left between them. CDR3 DNA: TGCGCCAGCAGTGAATGGGAGACAGGAGACTACGAGCAGTACTTC. It is translated as CASSEWETGDYEQYF.

The chain has TRBV20-1 and TRBJ2-7, with TRBD2 matching 9 bases. The CDR3 runs to 14 residues. Germline trimming cut 0 bases from V and 3 bases from J; bases unmatched to any gene: 3. Germline values: CDR1 DFQATT, CDR2 SNEGSKA (reference sequence). For the CDR3, the DNA is TGCAGTGCTAGAGAGGCGGGGGGGTACTACGAGCAGTACTTC. As protein: CSAREAGGYYEQYF.

A remark on this clonotype: Likely a read error: the CDR3 ends without its conserved phenylalanine or tryptophan. No DNA is shown, since the ends of the CDR3 on it are uncertain; the CDR3 is the one TCRdb lists. This chain links TRBV7-4 with TRBJ2-3; the table names TRBD2, a call not compared with the DNA. Germline values: CDR1 SGHVT, CDR2 SQSDAQ. The CDR3 numbers 16 amino acids, ends counted. The CDR3 here is CASSLVAGLQHRYAVV.

The chain joins TRBV7-4 to TRBJ2-2, with D uncertain. Trimming took off 2 bases at V and 0 bases at J, with 7 bases between the two ends. CDR3 length: 15 amino acids. From germline, CDR1 is SGHVT and CDR2 SQSDAQ. CDR3 in DNA: TGTGCCAGCAGCTTATACACCGCGAACACCGGGGAGCTGTTTTTT. Translating gives CASSLYTANTGELFF.

This clonotype came up a few times. The chain is built from TRBV27 and TRBJ1-1, with D unresolved. The germline V gene has CDR1 MNHEY and CDR2 SMNVEV (reference sequence). The CDR3 runs to 12 residues. V was clipped by 4 bases and J by 5 bases, with 8 bases between them. CDR3 amino acids: CASSSYRTEAFF. The DNA of the CDR3 is TGTGCCAGCAGTTCCTACCGAACTGAAGCTTTCTTT.

In this sample, this clonotype turned up many times. This sequence joins TRBV12-3 or TRBV12-4 and TRBJ2-4; no reliable D call. V lost 2 bases and J 2 bases, leaving 10 bases between the germline ends. The CDR3 runs 15 residues. The CDR3 region is CASSLRGSTKNIQYF. The CDR3, as DNA: TGTGCCAGCAGTTTAAGAGGTTCGACCAAAAACATTCAGTACTTC.

This chain joins TRBV10-3 and TRBJ1-6; possibly TRBD1 for D (5 bases). The V gene lost 7 bases and the J gene lost 8 bases, with 12 bases spanning the gap. The CDR3 runs to 13 residues. CDR1 and CDR2 from the germline V gene are ENHRY and SYGVKD. The CDR3 DNA sequence: TGTGCCATCAATATTGACAGAGATTCACCCCTCCACTTT. The encoded protein is CAINIDRDSPLHF.

Many counts were recorded for this clonotype. The gene calls are TRBV25-1 and TRBJ2-2, with D unresolved. Trimming pared 4 bases from V and 7 bases from J, leaving 4 bases between. This CDR3 comprises 11 residues. Germline values: CDR1 MGHDK, CDR2 SYGVNS. The DNA of the CDR3 is TGTGCCAGCAGTGTCGTCGGGGAGCTGTTTTTT. It specifies CASSVVGELFF.

The chain uses TRBV12-3 or TRBV12-4 and TRBJ2-1; TRBD2 matches 10 bases. Germline trimming cut 6 bases from V and 4 bases from J; bases unmatched to any gene: 9. This CDR3 has 16 residues. Here the CDR3 DNA reads TGTGCCAGCAGGTCTTCTAGCGGGGGATCTTACAATGAGCAGTTCTTC. Translating it yields CASRSSSGGSYNEQFF.

This rearrangement joins TRBV7-2 to TRBJ2-1; unclear D gene. The germline CDR1 and CDR2 sequences are SGHTA and FQGNSA. The CDR3 totals 13 residues. The V and J ends lost 2 bases and 3 bases respectively, with 5 bases between them. The CDR3 protein is CASSLIDYNEQFF. In nucleotides, the CDR3 is TGTGCCAGCAGCTTAATCGACTACAATGAGCAGTTCTTC.

The V and J genes are TRBV9 and TRBJ1-6; D uncertain. Trimming pared 3 bases from V and 2 bases from J, leaving 9 bases between. Germline values: CDR1 SGDLS, CDR2 YYNGEE. The CDR3 runs to 15 residues. DNA of the CDR3: TGTGCCAGCAGCGAGGGTAGTGCCTATAATTCACCCCTCCACTTT. Translating it yields CASSEGSAYNSPLHF.

A remark on this clonotype: An end of the junction does not agree with germline; a read error may underlie this. The chain links TRBV27 to TRBJ1-1, with no clear D. Germline loops: CDR1 MNHEY, CDR2 SMNVEV (reference sequence). The length of the CDR3 is 12 residues. The CDR3 here is CTSSKQNTEAFF. DNA for the CDR3: TGTACCAGCAGTAAACAGAACACTGAAGCTTTCTTT.